This T cell receptor beta chain was sequenced for a study of blood T cells in healthy people across ages. Alongside a J-beta primer mix, a sample-barcoded 5' primer served in a second PCR lasting roughly 7 to 12 cycles. Every single cDNA molecule received a tag from a template-switch adaptor with 12 random nucleotides. Every sample gave at least 3 million paired-end reads containing CDR3. MiXCR, applied by TCRdb to the 5' RACE reads, yields one record per CDR3 protein. Of fewer than 900,000 distinct CDR3 sequences in the sample, roughly 40% were seen once. This clonotype occurred a few times. The target antigen is unknown. The germline V gene has CDR1 SQVTM and CDR2 ANQGSEA. This CDR3 is 14 amino acids long. The V end lost 0 bases, the J end lost 5 bases, and 13 bases lay between the germline ends. Findings and limits, study-wide: The study regarded diversity estimates from one million T cells as underestimates. TCR beta diversity, measured per million T cells, fell in a roughly linear way with age.

The origin of this receptor is a man younger than 35 in good health. Sequenced input: blood. This chain joins TRBV29-1 and TRBJ1-2, with a possible D match to TRBD1 (6 bases). The chain's CDR3 is CSVEDFRTEYGYTF. In nucleotides, the CDR3 is TGCAGCGTTGAAGATTTTAGGACAGAGTATGGCTACACCTTC.